This T cell receptor beta chain was sequenced for a study of T cell responses to AZD1222 COVID-19 vaccine. The ends were cut back, 5 bases at V and 6 bases at J, with 13 bases in the middle. The CDR3 covers 13 residues. CDR1 is KGHSH and CDR2 is LQKENI in the germline V gene. Pooling was applied to second doses at about 4 or about 12 weeks. General observations from the study: Repertoires were sampled only after the peak T cell response.

The repertoire was sequenced with immunoSEQ multiplex PCR; TCRdb's copy has only in-frame clones and lacks some. This table holds fewer than 200,000 clones, roughly 92% found once. In the case of this clone: Its antigen remains unidentified.

This sequence was found in an adult who received the AZD1222 COVID-19 vaccine. The sequencing here drew on peripheral blood, taken 28 days after the second AZD1222 dose. The chain employs TRBV18 and TRBJ1-2, with a possible D match to TRBD1 (6 bases). This CDR3 reads CASSSRQGNGYTF. The CDR3 DNA is TGTGCCAGCTCATCACGGCAGGGGAATGGCTACACCTTC.